The 8 T cell receptor beta chains in this list originate from one sample, sequenced in a study of cytotoxic CD8 clonotypes in ibrutinib-treated CLL. Profiled with immunoSEQ multiplex PCR; TCRdb holds only in-frame clones, not every one. The table includes about 130,000 clones, approximately 85% detected once. The material was PBMCs, obtained after 24 months of ibrutinib treatment. These receptors originate from a human donor with chronic lymphocytic leukemia.

In its sample, this clone was seen once. At one of its ends the junction is not consistent with the germline gene, which may arise from a read error. The chain joins TRBV7-7 to TRBJ2-1; TRBD1 might be the D (6 bases). The CDR3 loop spans 15 amino acids. CDR1 is SSHAT, CDR2 FNYEAQ, per germline (reference sequence). CDR3 coding DNA: TGTGCTAGCAGCTTAGACACAGGGCCCTACAATGAGCAGTTCTTC. Protein sequence: CASSLDTGPYNEQFF.

V gene TRBV7-2 combines with J gene TRBJ2-5; D unclear. CDR1 and CDR2 from the germline V gene are SGHTA and FQGNSA. Trimming stripped 5 bases from V and 4 bases from J, with 8 bases between. The CDR3 consists of 12 residues. In DNA form, the CDR3 reads TGTGCCAGCAGCACGTATACAGAGACCCAGTACTTC. This encodes CASSTYTETQYF. The variable domain in full, with the rest retrieved from reference TRBV7-2 and TRBJ2-5, is GAGVSQSPSNKVTEKGKDVELRCDPISGHTALYWYRQSLGQGLEFLIYFQGNSAPDKSGLPSDRFSAERTGGSVSTLTIQRTQQEDSAVYLCASSTYTETQYFGPGTRLLVL.

The J gene is TRBJ1-4, the V gene TRBV5-1; the D gene is possibly TRBD1 (6 bases). CDR3 size: 14 residues. Germline CDR1 and CDR2: SGHRS and YFSETQ. The ends were cut back, 0 bases at V and 7 bases at J, with 10 bases in the middle. This CDR3 reads CASSLEARGEKLFF. DNA for the CDR3: TGCGCCAGCAGCTTGGAGGCCAGGGGTGAAAAACTGTTTTTT.

The chain uses TRBV28 and TRBJ1-3; D gene uncertain. The CDR3 totals 13 residues. Trimming shortened V by 8 bases and J by 8 bases, and 16 bases separated the two germline ends. The V gene's germline CDR1 is MDHEN and CDR2 SYDVKM. The CDR3 region has the DNA TGTGCCAGCCCATCATCGGCCGGGGACACCATATATTTT. It is translated as CASPSSAGDTIYF.

This chain connects TRBV19 to TRBJ1-2; no firm D call. Trimming took off 8 bases at V and 3 bases at J, with 19 bases between the two ends. CDR3 length: 15 amino acids. Per germline, CDR1 LNHDA and CDR2 SQIVND (reference sequence). The CDR3 DNA is TGTGCCAGTGCGCTAGGTGGAGGATTATACTATGGCTACACCTTC. Protein sequence: CASALGGGLYYGYTF.

The chain carries TRBV18 and TRBJ2-1, with 10 bases that match TRBD2. CDR1 is KGHSH, CDR2 LQKENI, per germline. CDR3 size: 18 residues. Trimming cost V 1 base and J 6 bases; bases outside gene matches: 12. The chain's CDR3 is CASSPLAGGLTGRNEQFF. Written as DNA, the CDR3 is TGTGCCAGCTCACCACTAGCGGGAGGTTTGACGGGGCGCAATGAGCAGTTCTTC.

Written as DNA, the CDR3 is TGTGCCAGCAGCAAAGTTTGGGACAGGGGGATGACTGGTAGGGATAGCAATCAGCCCCAGCATTTT. It codes for CASSKVWDRGMTGRDSNQPQHF. The V gene is TRBV21-1, the J gene TRBJ1-5; the table's D call of TRBD1 was not tested on the DNA. TRBV21-1 is given as a pseudogene. The length of the CDR3 is 22 residues.

V usage is TRBV28 and J usage is TRBJ1-5, with D possibly being TRBD1 (6 bases). The CDR3 is made up of 17 amino acids. Germline values: CDR1 MDHEN, CDR2 SYDVKM. V gave up 3 bases and J gave up 0 bases, with 15 bases separating them. CDR3 region: CASSFPTDSSSNQPQHF. The CDR3 DNA reads TGTGCCAGCAGTTTCCCCACGGACAGTTCTAGCAATCAGCCCCAGCATTTT.